A single sample is the source of the 30 T cell receptor beta chains below, sequenced in a study of blood T cell repertoires in COVID-19. Sequenced by immunoSEQ multiplex PCR; TCRdb stores in-frame clones only, minus some. The data contain around 300,000 clones, 70% to 90% of them seen just once; the ten biggest clones take up approximately 1.6%. The sample consisted of peripheral blood. Receptor source: a woman in her 30s with COVID-19, enrolled during active disease.

CDR3 coding DNA: TGTGCCAGCAGCTTATTACAGGGGAATTCACCCCTCCACTTT. It translates to CASSLLQGNSPLHF. This sequence joins TRBV7-8 and TRBJ1-6, with 7 bases identical to TRBD1. Germline V gene data show CDR1 as SGHVS and CDR2 as FQNEAQ. V trimming: 2 bases; J trimming: 7 bases; junction bases outside the gene matches: 2. This CDR3 region has 14 residues.

The V call is TRBV4-1, the J call TRBJ1-2; D remains ambiguous. CDR3 size: 16 residues. The germline CDR1 and CDR2 sequences are MGHRA and YSYEKL. V lost 0 bases and J lost 2, with 13 bases in between. CDR3 sequence reads: CASSQEGGAFNYGYTF. The CDR3 coding sequence is TGCGCCAGCAGCCAAGAAGGTGGAGCTTTCAACTATGGCTACACCTTC.

This rearrangement joins TRBV3-1 (or the pseudogene TRBV3-2) to TRBJ2-2; TRBD2 agrees at 10 bases. V shed 1 base and J 0 bases; nucleotides not matched to a gene: 2. This CDR3 spans 17 amino acids. CDR1 is LGHDT, CDR2 YNNKEL, per germline (reference sequence). CDR3 protein: CASSQGLAGANTGELFF. CDR3 nucleotide sequence: TGTGCCAGCAGCCAAGGTCTAGCGGGGGCGAACACCGGGGAGCTGTTTTTT.

In this sample, this clone turned up a few times. This chain joins TRBV18 and TRBJ1-1, with D tentatively TRBD1 (5 bases). Trimming left V 2 bases short and J 0 bases short, with 13 bases between. CDR1 and CDR2 (germline): KGHSH, LQKENI. CDR3 length equals 16 residues. The CDR3 loop is CASSPSVGQMNTEAFF. CDR3 in DNA: TGTGCCAGCTCACCATCGGTTGGACAAATGAACACTGAAGCTTTCTTT.

This clone was seen a single time. The J gene is TRBJ2-2, the V gene TRBV6-2 or TRBV6-3, with 7 bases lining up with TRBD2. Germline CDR1 and CDR2: MNHEY and SVGEGT. The CDR3 has 17 residues. V lost 2 bases and J lost 0; bases outside the gene matches: 6. The CDR3 reads CASSYLTGTTNTGELFF. CDR3 DNA sequence: TGTGCCAGCAGTTACCTAACCGGGACTACGAACACCGGGGAGCTGTTTTTT.

The rearrangement uses TRBV4-3 and TRBJ1-4; a weak D match, TRBD1 (6 bases). V was cut by 1 base and J by 7 bases, with 13 bases left in between. Germline-derived CDR1 and CDR2 are LGHNA and YSLEER. The CDR3 is 15 amino acids. In DNA, the CDR3 is TGCGCCAGCAGCCAAGTTGACAGGTTGGGTGAAAAACTGTTTTTT. Its protein product is CASSQVDRLGEKLFF.

The rearrangement joins TRBV5-4 to TRBJ2-7, with 10 positions matching TRBD2. V was clipped by 7 bases and J by 2 bases; unmatched bases: 6. The CDR3 runs to 14 residues. Per germline, CDR1 SGHNT and CDR2 YYREEE (reference sequence). CDR3 coding DNA: TGTGCCAGCCGTAGCGGGGGGTTAACCTACGAGCAGTACGTC. Protein product: CASRSGGLTYEQYV.

The CDR3 sequence is CASSLGQGRGYEQYF. The DNA of the CDR3 is TGTGCCAGCAGCCTTGGACAGGGGAGAGGCTACGAGCAGTACTTC. The chain couples TRBV7-8 to TRBJ2-7; 9 bases match TRBD1. From germline, CDR1 is SGHVS and CDR2 FQNEAQ. This CDR3 spans 15 amino acids. J gave up 3 bases and V 5 bases, and 8 bases lay outside the gene matches.

The rearrangement uses TRBV30 and TRBJ2-3; TRBD2 might be the D (5 bases). The germline V gene encodes CDR1 GTSNPN and CDR2 SVGIG (reference sequence). V was cut by 2 bases and J by 0 bases, with 12 bases left in between. The CDR3 has 15 residues. DNA of the CDR3: TGTGCCTGGAGTTATCGGGGAATTAGCACAGATACGCAGTATTTT. This codes for CAWSYRGISTDTQYF.

This clone appeared a single time. The V call is TRBV4-3, the J call TRBJ1-2, with a weak D call TRBD1 (5 bases). Per germline, CDR1 LGHNA and CDR2 YSLEER. This CDR3 spans 15 amino acids. Trimming took 0 bases from V and 8 from J, leaving 16 bases between them. The CDR3 region is CASSQDRGGAGGYTF. CDR3 in DNA: TGCGCCAGCAGCCAAGATAGGGGAGGGGCCGGCGGCTACACCTTC.

This chain links TRBV27 with TRBJ2-1, with 7 bases lining up with TRBD2. After removal of 0 bases from V and 10 bases from J, the junction contained 12 bases not matched to a gene. Per the germline V gene, CDR1 is MNHEY and CDR2 is SMNVEV (reference sequence). The CDR3 consists of 16 residues. The DNA for the CDR3 is TGTGCCAGCAGTTTATCTCCAGGGAGGGAAGGCGGGGAGCAGTTCTTC. Translated: CASSLSPGREGGEQFF.

The chain is built from TRBV2 and TRBJ1-2; D remains ambiguous. The germline gives CDR1 SNHLY, CDR2 FYNNEI. The CDR3 is made up of 12 amino acids. The ends were cut back, 4 bases at V and 4 bases at J, with 7 bases in the middle. The CDR3 loop is CASSGHSYGYTF. DNA of the CDR3: TGTGCCAGCAGTGGACACAGCTATGGCTACACCTTC.

The rearrangement links TRBV5-1 to TRBJ1-1; TRBD1 is a possible D gene (6 bases). Germline CDR1 is SGHRS and CDR2 is YFSETQ. This CDR3 region has 13 residues. V was clipped by 4 bases and J by 5 bases, with 12 bases between them. For the CDR3, the DNA is TGCGCCAGCAGCCTGAAAGGGGGAACTGAAGCTTTCTTT. It codes for CASSLKGGTEAFF.

The chain employs TRBV27 and TRBJ1-6; TRBD1 might be the D (5 bases). Trimming left V 8 bases short and J 7 bases short, with 15 bases between. The CDR3 is 14 residues long. CDR1 MNHEY and CDR2 SMNVEV come from the germline V gene (reference sequence). CDR3 region: CASAIGARNSPLHF. The CDR3 coding sequence is TGTGCCAGCGCCATTGGGGCGAGAAATTCACCCCTCCACTTT.

This chain joins TRBV3-1 (or the pseudogene TRBV3-2) and TRBJ1-2; 7 bases fit TRBD1. V dropped 6 bases and J dropped 4; count of bases not matched to a gene: 14. The CDR3 covers 16 residues. CDR1 and CDR2 (germline): LGHDT, YNNKEL (reference sequence). The CDR3 DNA sequence: TGTGCCAGCAGTCGATTAGTTACAGGGGCCAGCTATGGCTACACCTTC. This sequence encodes CASSRLVTGASYGYTF.

The V call is TRBV3-1 (or the pseudogene TRBV3-2), the J call TRBJ1-4, with TRBD1 matching over 8 bases. V lost 8 bases and J lost 8; bases outside the gene matches: 10. Germline V gene lookup returns CDR1 LGHDT and CDR2 YNNKEL (reference sequence). This CDR3 has 14 amino acids. CDR3 amino acids: CASGRTGLGEKLFF. The CDR3, as DNA: TGTGCCAGCGGACGGACAGGGCTGGGGGAAAAACTGTTTTTT.

This chain joins TRBV6-1 and TRBJ1-4; D gene uncertain. Germline assignment: CDR1 MNHNS and CDR2 SASEGT. The CDR3 is 12 amino acids. V lost 3 bases to trimming and J lost 17 bases, with 16 bases between them. CDR3 DNA sequence: TGTGCCAGCAGTGAGACGACTAAAACTAGTTTTTTT. Its protein product is CASSETTKTSFF.

J is TRBJ1-6 and V is TRBV19; D remains unclear. The CDR3 covers 14 residues. Trimming pared 7 bases from V and 7 bases from J, leaving 14 bases between. Germline V gene sequence: CDR1 LNHDA, CDR2 SQIVND (reference sequence). The CDR3 loop reads CASNIRELNSPLHF. The CDR3 DNA reads as TGTGCCAGTAATATCCGAGAGCTAAATTCACCCCTCCACTTT.

The chain couples TRBV27 to TRBJ1-1, with TRBD1 as a possible D gene (5 bases). The CDR3 is 14 residues long. Germline V CDR1 and CDR2: MNHEY, SMNVEV (reference sequence). V lost 2 bases and J 4 bases, leaving 11 bases between the germline ends. Here the CDR3 reads CASSLDRGGTEAFF. In DNA, the CDR3 is TGTGCCAGCAGTTTAGATAGGGGTGGCACTGAAGCTTTCTTT.

The rearrangement links TRBV19 to TRBJ2-5; 9 positions agree with TRBD1. Germline V lookup: CDR1 LNHDA, CDR2 SQIVND (reference sequence). The CDR3 contains 17 residues. V shed 5 bases, J shed 2 bases, and the junction held 12 bases outside the gene matches. CDR3 loop: CASSPRFGTGTQETQYF. CDR3 DNA: TGTGCCAGTAGTCCTCGTTTTGGGACAGGGACGCAAGAGACCCAGTACTTC.

V and J are TRBV14 and TRBJ2-7; D may be TRBD2 (7 bases). This CDR3 spans 16 amino acids. V was pared by 4 bases and J by 1 base, with 17 bases between. The germline V gene encodes CDR1 SGHDN and CDR2 FVKESK. CDR3 coding DNA: TGTGCCAGCAGCCCCTATGGGCGGGGGCCATCCTACGAGCAGTACGTC. Encoded protein: CASSPYGRGPSYEQYV.

The V call is TRBV11-3, the J call TRBJ1-2; 12 bases fit TRBD1. J gave up 1 base and V 8 bases, and 5 bases lay outside the gene matches. This CDR3 spans 15 amino acids. CDR1 and CDR2 from the germline V gene are SGHNT and YENEEA. The CDR3, as DNA: TGTGCCAGCTCCGGGACAGGGGGCAATAACTATGGCTACACCTTC. This sequence encodes CASSGTGGNNYGYTF.

CDR3 loop: CAIRRTSGGADEQFF. CDR3 nucleotides: TGTGCCATCAGGAGGACTAGCGGGGGGGCGGATGAGCAGTTCTTC. The chain carries TRBV10-3 and TRBJ2-1; TRBD2 matches at 15 bases. There are 15 residues in the CDR3. The V gene end was trimmed by 6 bases and the J gene end by 8 bases; junction bases not matched to a gene: 5. Germline-derived CDR1 and CDR2 are ENHRY and SYGVKD.

The CDR3 region is CASKRDRGNSPLHF. In DNA, the CDR3 is TGTGCCAGCAAGAGGGACAGGGGCAATTCACCCCTCCACTTT. The rearrangement uses TRBV6-5 and TRBJ1-6, with 10 bases that match TRBD1. V lost 7 bases to trimming and J lost 7 bases; unmatched junction nucleotides: 4. Germline assignment: CDR1 MNHEY and CDR2 SVGAGI. The CDR3 totals 14 residues.

The rearrangement links TRBV28 to TRBJ1-2; D unclear. Between the trimmed V and J ends, which lost 3 bases and 2 bases, there was a span of 19 bases. The CDR3 totals 17 residues. CDR1 is MDHEN, CDR2 SYDVKM, per germline. For the CDR3, the DNA is TGTGCCAGCAGTTTTAAGCGGACGACTATTCTAAACTATGGCTACACCTTC. Translating it yields CASSFKRTTILNYGYTF.

The V call is TRBV4-3, the J call TRBJ1-1; 9 bases agree with TRBD1. J was trimmed by 8 bases and V by 2 bases; bases with no gene match: 3. The CDR3 totals 13 residues. Germline V gene data show CDR1 as LGHNA and CDR2 as YSLEER. The DNA for the CDR3 is TGCGCCAGCAGCCAACGGACAGGGGAGGAAGCTTTCTTT. Protein: CASSQRTGEEAFF.

The chain uses TRBV6-5 and TRBJ1-2, with D unclear. This CDR3 spans 12 amino acids. Germline V gives CDR1 MNHEY, CDR2 SVGAGI. Trimming stripped 5 bases from V and 7 bases from J, with 11 bases between. CDR3 loop: CASSSNGIGYTF. The CDR3 DNA reads TGTGCCAGCAGTAGTAACGGGATTGGCTACACCTTC.

V and J are TRBV6-2 or TRBV6-3 and TRBJ2-5; 9 nucleotides align to TRBD1. There are 16 residues in the CDR3. V gave up 6 bases and J gave up 4 bases; unmatched junction bases: 12. From germline, CDR1 is MNHEY and CDR2 SVGEGT. CDR3 residues: CASSNPGTGIGETQYF. In DNA, the CDR3 is TGTGCCAGCAGCAACCCCGGGACAGGGATTGGAGAGACCCAGTACTTC.

The chain combines TRBV11-2 with TRBJ2-5; D might be TRBD1 (6 bases). Germline V gene sequence: CDR1 SGHAT, CDR2 FQNNGV. This CDR3 has 15 residues. Trimming left V 9 bases short and J 4 bases short, with 21 bases between. CDR3 DNA sequence: TGTGCCAGTAGAACCAGTCAGGGGTGGGGAGAGACCCAGTACTTC. This encodes CASRTSQGWGETQYF.

The rearrangement links TRBV10-1 to TRBJ1-1; tentatively, D is TRBD1 (5 bases). V was pared by 6 bases and J by 3 bases, with 11 bases between. Germline CDR1 WNHNN, CDR2 SYGVQD (reference sequence). This CDR3 has 13 amino acids. CDR3 sequence reads: CASRYRIDTEAFF. The CDR3 DNA reads TGCGCCAGCAGATACAGGATTGACACTGAAGCTTTCTTT.